These 22 T cell receptor beta chains were all obtained from the same sample, sequenced in a study of cytomegalovirus exposure and HLA in healthy donors. 13 Jbeta primers and 60 Vbeta primers were used for the PCR. Generated by immunoSEQ multiplex PCR, the TCRdb table keeps only in-frame clones and is missing some. The listing records about 110,000 clones. The sample consisted of PBMCs. The origin of the receptors is a man aged 50 to 60 in good health and CMV-seronegative.

CDR3 bases: TGTGCCAGCAGTGAAGACGGGACTAGCGGCGACGAGCAGTACTTC. Its protein is CASSEDGTSGDEQYF. The chain has TRBV6-1 and TRBJ2-7; TRBD2 agrees at 11 bases. This CDR3 has 15 amino acids. Per the germline V gene, CDR1 is MNHNS and CDR2 is SASEGT. The ends lost 1 base at V and 5 bases at J; junction bases unmatched: 4.

The V call is TRBV9, the J call TRBJ2-1; 7 bases agree with TRBD2. The CDR3 is 15 amino acids. Germline V lookup: CDR1 SGDLS, CDR2 YYNGEE. Trimming cost V 0 bases and J 2 bases; bases outside gene matches: 2. CDR3 amino acids: CASSVGLAAYNEQFF. The CDR3 nucleotides read TGTGCCAGCAGCGTAGGACTAGCAGCCTACAATGAGCAGTTCTTC. Full variable domain (missing parts from reference TRBV9 and TRBJ2-1): DSGVTQTPKHLITATGQRVTLRCSPRSGDLSVYWYQQSLDQGLQFLIQYYNGEERAKGNILERFSAQQFPDLHSELNLSSLELGDSALYFCASSVGLAAYNEQFFGPGTRLTVL.

The rearrangement links TRBV2 to TRBJ2-7, with D possibly being TRBD1 (6 bases). The CDR3 totals 13 residues. CDR1 and CDR2 (germline): SNHLY, FYNNEI. V lost 5 bases, J lost 1 base, and 9 bases lay in between. CDR3 region: CASSTGHSYEQYF. CDR3 DNA: TGTGCCAGCAGTACAGGGCATTCCTACGAGCAGTACTTC.

This chain uses TRBV5-4 with TRBJ2-3, with 8 bases lining up with TRBD2. The germline V gene encodes CDR1 SGHNT and CDR2 YYREEE (reference sequence). The CDR3 is made up of 16 amino acids. After removal of 0 bases from V and 6 bases from J, the junction contained 9 bases not matched to a gene. CDR3 nucleotide sequence: TGTGCCAGCAGCTTGGGACCAGCGGGAGAGGGGGATACGCAGTATTTT. This translates into CASSLGPAGEGDTQYF.

The rearrangement joins TRBV25-1 to TRBJ1-4, with 10 bases identical to TRBD1. The trim removed 3 bases at V and 8 bases at J, leaving 9 bases unmatched. Germline V gene sequence: CDR1 MGHDK, CDR2 SYGVNS. CDR3 size: 16 residues. In DNA, the CDR3 is TGTGCCAGCAGTGAGAGGGGACAGGGGATTTGGGAAAAACTGTTTTTT. This encodes CASSERGQGIWEKLFF.

CDR3 sequence reads: CASSYARTGGYGYTF. The CDR3 DNA is TGTGCCAGCAGTTACGCCCGGACAGGGGGCTATGGCTACACCTTC. V usage is TRBV6-5 and J usage is TRBJ1-2; TRBD1 matches 10 bases. The CDR3 length is 15 residues. The ends lost 2 bases at V and 4 bases at J; junction bases unmatched: 4. Germline V gene sequence: CDR1 MNHEY, CDR2 SVGAGI.

The chain joins TRBV27 to TRBJ2-7; D is possibly TRBD1 (5 bases). This CDR3 contains 12 residues. Between the trimmed V and J ends, which lost 8 bases and 6 bases, there was a span of 14 bases. Per germline, CDR1 MNHEY and CDR2 SMNVEV (reference sequence). In DNA form, the CDR3 reads TGTGCCAGCTCAAACAGGCCGAGCGAGCAGTACTTC. This encodes CASSNRPSEQYF.

The chain is built from TRBV5-1 and TRBJ2-7; 9 bases are a match to TRBD2. V lost 4 bases to trimming and J lost 2 bases; unmatched junction nucleotides: 4. Germline CDR1 SGHRS, CDR2 YFSETQ. The CDR3 is 14 residues long. The CDR3 coding sequence is TGCGCCAGCAGCCCCCTAGCGGGGCCCTACGAGCAGTACTTC. Its protein is CASSPLAGPYEQYF. Together with reference TRBV5-1 and TRBJ2-7, the CDR3 gives the full variable domain: KAGVTQTPRYLIKTRGQQVTLSCSPISGHRSVSWYQQTPGQGLQFLFEYFSETQRNKGNFPGRFSGRQFSNSRSEMNVSTLELGDSALYLCASSPLAGPYEQYFGPGTRLTVT.

The J gene is TRBJ2-3, the V gene TRBV6-1, with TRBD2 matching 10 bases. Germline V lookup: CDR1 MNHNS, CDR2 SASEGT. The trim removed 4 bases at V and 0 bases at J, leaving 1 base unmatched. The CDR3 consists of 15 residues. The CDR3, as DNA: TGTGCCAGCAGTGGACTAGCGGGTAGCACAGATACGCAGTATTTT. Protein sequence: CASSGLAGSTDTQYF.

This chain links TRBV20-1 with TRBJ1-2; 7 bases match TRBD1. This CDR3 has 11 amino acids. CDR1 is DFQATT, CDR2 SNEGSKA, per germline (reference sequence). In nucleotides, the CDR3 is TGCAGGGCAGGGGGGAACTATGGCTACACCTTC. This gives the protein CRAGGNYGYTF.

The rearrangement links TRBV5-1 to TRBJ1-1; weak D call: TRBD1 (6 bases). The germline V gene encodes CDR1 SGHRS and CDR2 YFSETQ. V gave up 2 bases and J gave up 1 base, with 15 bases separating them. This CDR3 comprises 16 residues. The CDR3 region is CASSLNPGQRNTEAFF. Here the CDR3 DNA reads TGCGCCAGCAGCTTAAACCCGGGACAAAGGAACACTGAAGCTTTCTTT.

This chain joins TRBV2 and TRBJ2-1; no firm D call. This CDR3 spans 11 amino acids. Deletions cut 10 bases from V and 7 bases from J, with 11 bases between. Germline CDR1 SNHLY, CDR2 FYNNEI. CDR3 sequence reads: CATLLKNEQFF. The CDR3 DNA is TGTGCCACCCTCCTAAAAAATGAGCAGTTCTTC.

This chain uses TRBV11-3 with TRBJ1-1, with D uncertain. Germline CDR1 reads SGHNT; CDR2 reads YENEEA. The CDR3 is made up of 16 amino acids. The V end was cut by 4 bases, the J end by 4 bases, with 19 bases between. CDR3 protein: CASSSSDRGPITEAFF. CDR3 DNA sequence: TGTGCCAGCAGCTCCTCGGACCGAGGGCCGATCACTGAAGCTTTCTTT.

The rearrangement uses TRBV4-2 and TRBJ2-1, with TRBD2 matching over 10 bases. After removal of 3 bases from V and 7 bases from J, the junction contained 6 bases not matched to a gene. CDR1 LGHNA and CDR2 YNFKEQ come from the germline V gene. The CDR3 extends over 15 amino acids. This chain's CDR3 is CASSHRTSGLNEQFF. DNA for the CDR3: TGTGCCAGCAGCCACCGGACTAGCGGCCTAAATGAGCAGTTCTTC.

The chain recombines TRBV10-3 with TRBJ2-2; 11 nucleotides match TRBD2. CDR1 is ENHRY and CDR2 is SYGVKD in the germline V gene. V trimming: 10 bases; J trimming: 3 bases; junction bases outside the gene matches: 4. The length of the CDR3 is 14 residues. CDR3 bases: TGTGCCACCTTAGCGGGGGGGCACACCGGGGAGCTGTTTTTT. Its protein is CATLAGGHTGELFF.

The CDR3 loop is CASGQGKNIQYF. CDR3 sequence (DNA): TGTGCCAGCGGACAGGGGAAAAACATTCAGTACTTC. The V call is TRBV27, the J call TRBJ2-4, with 9 nucleotides matching TRBD1. CDR1 and CDR2 (germline): MNHEY, SMNVEV (reference sequence). The CDR3 runs 12 residues. The V and J ends lost 8 bases and 4 bases, in that order; junction bases with no gene match: 0.

The chain joins TRBV6-5 to TRBJ1-2, with 7 bases lining up with TRBD1. The CDR3 is made up of 15 amino acids. The trim removed 4 bases at V and 2 bases at J, leaving 7 bases unmatched. Germline CDR1 reads MNHEY; CDR2 reads SVGAGI. CDR3 sequence (DNA): TGTGCCAGCAGTTCCAATCCGGGACAGAACTATGGCTACACCTTC. This encodes CASSSNPGQNYGYTF.

The chain carries TRBV15 and TRBJ2-7, with 9 bases matching TRBD2. The V gene's germline CDR1 is LNHNV and CDR2 YYDKDF (reference sequence). V was clipped by 3 bases and J by 2 bases; unmatched bases: 5. This CDR3 is built from 15 residues. The CDR3 is CATSREAGGAYEQYF. For the CDR3, the DNA is TGTGCCACCAGCAGGGAAGCGGGGGGTGCCTACGAGCAGTACTTC.

This rearrangement joins TRBV5-8 to TRBJ2-7; D ambiguous. Germline CDR1 SGHTS, CDR2 YDEGEE. The V end lost 1 base, the J end lost 3 bases, and 8 bases lay between the germline ends. CDR3 length: 13 amino acids. CDR3 residues: CASSLNAGYEQYF. The CDR3 DNA reads TGTGCCAGCAGCTTGAATGCCGGCTACGAGCAGTACTTC.

CDR3 nucleotide sequence: TGTGCCACCAGCAGGTTTCCGGGACAGGGGGCCACTGAAGCTTTCTTT. Translation gives CATSRFPGQGATEAFF. The chain combines TRBV15 with TRBJ1-1; 12 nucleotides match TRBD1. V was clipped by 3 bases and J by 4 bases; unmatched bases: 6. CDR3 length equals 16 residues. The germline gives CDR1 LNHNV, CDR2 YYDKDF (reference sequence). Full variable domain (missing parts from reference TRBV15 and TRBJ1-1): DAMVIQNPRYQVTQFGKPVTLSCSQTLNHNVMYWYQQKSSQAPKLLFHYYDKDFNNEADTPDNFQSRRPNTSFCFLDIRSPGLGDTAMYLCATSRFPGQGATEAFFGQGTRLTVV.

The chain links TRBV2 to TRBJ1-5; 7 nucleotides line up with TRBD1. The V and J ends lost 2 bases and 9 bases, in that order; junction bases with no gene match: 10. The CDR3 spans 15 residues. CDR1 is SNHLY, CDR2 FYNNEI, per germline. CDR3 in amino acids: CASSESRVGGWPQHF. The CDR3 DNA follows: TGTGCCAGCAGTGAAAGTAGGGTAGGGGGCTGGCCCCAGCATTTT. The variable domain in full, completed from reference TRBV2 and TRBJ1-5, reads EPEVTQTPSHQVTQMGQEVILRCVPISNHLYFYWYRQILGQKVEFLVSFYNNEISEKSEIFDDQFSVERPDGSNFTLKIRSTKLEDSAMYFCASSESRVGGWPQHFGDGTRLSIL.

The chain combines TRBV4-3 with TRBJ2-7, with 7 bases identical to TRBD1. Germline CDR1 reads LGHNA; CDR2 reads YSLEER. The CDR3 is made up of 16 amino acids. V dropped 1 base and J dropped 6; count of bases not matched to a gene: 12. The CDR3 region has the DNA TGCGCCAGCAGCCAAGTTATAACAGGGGCTGTATCCGAGCAGTACTTC. Residues: CASSQVITGAVSEQYF.